Presented here are 14 T cell receptor beta chains from one specimen sequenced in a study of blood T cell repertoires in COVID-19. Repertoires were generated with immunoSEQ multiplex PCR, while TCRdb's copy carries only in-frame clones and drops some. The sample includes about 150,000 clones, more than 70% seen only once; the top ten take less than 3%. The specimen was peripheral blood. The receptor source for this set is a man in his 60s with acute or convalescent COVID-19.

This clone was detected only once. In the same sample, other DNA sequences code for this CDR3. This sequence joins TRBV12-5 and TRBJ1-1; unclear D gene. Looked up from germline, CDR1 is LGHNT and CDR2 is FRNRAP. The CDR3 sequence is 12 residues long. The germline V and J ends were trimmed by 3 bases and 5 bases, with 7 bases remaining between them. This CDR3 reads CASGLGGTEAFF. CDR3 bases: TGTGCTAGTGGTTTAGGCGGAACTGAAGCTTTCTTT.

The V call is TRBV11-1, the J call TRBJ1-1; maybe TRBD1 (5 bases). CDR1 is SGHAT and CDR2 is FQDESV in the germline V gene (reference sequence). V lost 5 bases and J 1 base, leaving 11 bases between the germline ends. There are 14 residues in the CDR3. CDR3 in DNA: TGTGCCAGCAGCCCACGACAGAGGAACACTGAAGCTTTCTTT. Amino acid sequence: CASSPRQRNTEAFF.

The gene calls are TRBV7-9 and TRBJ2-7; TRBD1 is a possible D gene (5 bases). The CDR3 runs to 15 residues. Trimming removed 1 base from V and 2 bases from J, with 12 bases in between. The germline V gene has CDR1 SEHNR and CDR2 FQNEAQ (reference sequence). Here the CDR3 DNA reads TGTGCCAGCAGCTTAGTGGGAAAGGACACCTACGAGCAGTACTTC. Amino acids: CASSLVGKDTYEQYF.

The rearrangement links TRBV14 to TRBJ2-1; 9 bases match TRBD2. Per the germline V gene, CDR1 is SGHDN and CDR2 is FVKESK. The CDR3 has 18 amino acids. The V gene end was trimmed by 5 bases and the J gene end by 9 bases; junction bases not matched to a gene: 20. CDR3 sequence reads: CASSSRFGSGGDSGEQFF. CDR3 in DNA: TGTGCCAGCAGCTCGAGGTTTGGTAGCGGGGGAGATAGTGGTGAGCAGTTCTTC. The full variable domain, with the rest looked up from reference TRBV14 and TRBJ2-1, is EAGVTQFPSHSVIEKGQTVTLRCDPISGHDNLYWYRRVMGKEIKFLLHFVKESKQDESGMPNNRFLAERTGGTYSTLKVQPAELEDSGVYFCASSSRFGSGGDSGEQFFGPGTRLTVL.

This chain joins TRBV12-5 and TRBJ2-1; no definite D call. The CDR3 is 13 residues long. The V end was cut by 2 bases, the J end by 7 bases, with 9 bases between. Per germline, CDR1 LGHNT and CDR2 FRNRAP. CDR3 sequence reads: CASGLLPGNEQFF. For the CDR3, the DNA is TGTGCTAGTGGTTTGCTCCCCGGGAATGAGCAGTTCTTC.

The rearrangement uses TRBV19 and TRBJ2-3, with D possibly being TRBD2 (7 bases). CDR3 length equals 15 residues. The germline V gene encodes CDR1 LNHDA and CDR2 SQIVND (reference sequence). Between the trimmed V and J ends, which lost 6 bases and 6 bases, there was a span of 19 bases. The CDR3 sequence: CASSPLAGAADTQYF. CDR3 sequence (DNA): TGTGCCAGTAGCCCCCTGGCGGGGGCCGCGGATACGCAGTATTTT.

The rearrangement joins TRBV19 to TRBJ2-1, with 8 bases matching TRBD2. This CDR3 region has 13 residues. V was clipped by 9 bases and J by 1 base; unmatched bases: 2. Germline V gene sequence: CDR1 LNHDA, CDR2 SQIVND (reference sequence). The CDR3 sequence: CASQRGSYNEQFF. The CDR3 DNA is TGTGCCAGCCAGCGGGGGTCCTACAATGAGCAGTTCTTC.

J is TRBJ1-2 and V is TRBV7-9; 9 nucleotides align to TRBD1. V trimming: 4 bases; J trimming: 6 bases; junction bases outside the gene matches: 6. The CDR3 has 14 residues. Germline loops: CDR1 SEHNR, CDR2 FQNEAQ (reference sequence). The CDR3 DNA reads TGTGCCAGCAGCTCTACAGGGGGCGCGGATGGCTACACCTTC. This encodes CASSSTGGADGYTF. Drawing the rest from reference TRBV7-9 and TRBJ1-2, the complete variable domain is DTGVSQNPRHKITKRGQNVTFRCDPISEHNRLYWYRQTLGQGPEFLTYFQNEAQLEKSRLLSDRFSAERPKGSFSTLEIQRTEQGDSAMYLCASSSTGGADGYTFGSGTRLTVV.

The chain joins TRBV10-1 to TRBJ1-2; 11 bases map to TRBD1. The V gene's germline CDR1 is WNHNN and CDR2 SYGVQD (reference sequence). Trimming took 4 bases from V and 5 from J; bases not matched to a gene: 6. This CDR3 is 15 amino acids long. The CDR3 nucleotides read TGCGCCAGCAGTGTGTGGACAGGGGGCGATTATGGCTACACCTTC. Its protein product is CASSVWTGGDYGYTF.

This clone was observed at least ten times. CDR3 protein: CASSQLGARNTGELFF. The CDR3 DNA follows: TGTGCCAGCAGCCAGTTAGGGGCGAGGAACACCGGGGAGCTGTTTTTT. The V and J genes are TRBV3-1 (or the pseudogene TRBV3-2) and TRBJ2-2, with D maybe TRBD1 (5 bases). Trimming removed 3 bases from V and 1 base from J, with 12 bases in between. Germline loops: CDR1 LGHDT, CDR2 YNNKEL (reference sequence). The CDR3 is made up of 16 amino acids.

Here the CDR3 reads CASRLTGGTQYF. The CDR3 bases are TGCGCCAGCAGATTGACAGGGGGTACGCAGTATTTT. The chain joins TRBV5-1 to TRBJ2-3, with TRBD1 matching over 9 bases. The V gene end was trimmed by 5 bases and the J gene end by 8 bases; junction bases not matched to a gene: 3. Germline V gene lookup returns CDR1 SGHRS and CDR2 YFSETQ. CDR3 length equals 12 residues.

The chain employs TRBV6-5 and TRBJ1-1; D is unresolved. The CDR3 runs to 15 residues. Germline V lookup: CDR1 MNHEY, CDR2 SVGAGI. Trimming removed 7 bases from V and 0 bases from J, with 15 bases in between. The CDR3, as DNA: TGTGCCAGCATGTCGCGGGTCGTCATGAACACTGAAGCTTTCTTT. Translated, it gives CASMSRVVMNTEAFF.

CDR3 bases: TGTGCCAGCGGCTACAATGAGCAGTTCTTC. Amino acid sequence: CASGYNEQFF. This chain connects TRBV19 to TRBJ2-1; D is undetermined. The CDR3 runs 10 residues. Germline V lookup: CDR1 LNHDA, CDR2 SQIVND (reference sequence). V gave up 9 bases and J gave up 3 bases, with 3 bases separating them.

A few counts support this clone. The V gene is TRBV15, the J gene TRBJ1-1; no reliable D call. The germline V and J ends were trimmed by 8 bases and 1 base, with 11 bases remaining between them. The CDR3 is made up of 13 amino acids. Germline CDR1 and CDR2: LNHNV and YYDKDF (reference sequence). CDR3 region: CATSAGWNTEAFF. The CDR3 DNA is TGTGCCACCTCAGCGGGGTGGAACACTGAAGCTTTCTTT.